The 22 T cell receptor beta chains below all came from one sample that was sequenced in a study of T cells in Graves' hyperthyroidism and ophthalmopathy. RNA transcripts served as the template for amplifying TCR beta CDR3 regions. The HTBI primer set drove a first-round RT-PCR of the TCR CDR3. TCRdb re-called the multiplex PCR reads with MiXCR, one entry per CDR3 protein. Seen here are hundreds of thousands of distinct CDR3 sequences, nearly 45% observed once, and the top ten hold more than 7%. The specimen was peripheral blood or thyroid tissue (not recorded which). These receptors were taken from an adult man with Graves' disease, either hyperthyroidism or ophthalmopathy (not recorded which).

Only a few counts were recorded for this clonotype. This chain joins TRBV12-5 and TRBJ1-5, with a weak D call TRBD1 (5 bases). Per the germline V gene, CDR1 is LGHNT and CDR2 is FRNRAP. V dropped 6 bases and J dropped 2 bases, with 14 bases sitting between them. The CDR3 sequence is 15 residues long. The CDR3 here is CASGPGQVGNQPQHF. The CDR3 bases are TGTGCTAGTGGGCCCGGACAAGTGGGCAATCAGCCCCAGCATTTT.

This clonotype was counted between two and nine times. The rearrangement uses TRBV5-1 and TRBJ1-1, with D maybe TRBD1 (5 bases). In germline, CDR1 is SGHRS, CDR2 YFSETQ. V lost 1 base, J lost 1 base, and 11 bases lay in between. The CDR3 contains 15 residues. CDR3 protein: CASSLRGGSNTEAFF. The CDR3 DNA reads TGCGCCAGCAGCTTGCGGGGGGGATCGAACACTGAAGCTTTCTTT.

The sample holds many counts of this clonotype. The chain recombines TRBV2 with TRBJ2-5; D might be TRBD1 (6 bases). The CDR3 spans 16 residues. Germline lookup yields CDR1 SNHLY and CDR2 FYNNEI. V shed 1 base and J shed 4 bases, with 16 bases lying between them. CDR3 protein: CASSEDLLGAGETQYF. CDR3 DNA: TGTGCCAGCAGTGAAGATCTCCTGGGGGCGGGAGAGACCCAGTACTTC. The full variable domain, its missing parts supplied by reference TRBV2 and TRBJ2-5, is EPEVTQTPSHQVTQMGQEVILRCVPISNHLYFYWYRQILGQKVEFLVSFYNNEISEKSEIFDDQFSVERPDGSNFTLKIRSTKLEDSAMYFCASSEDLLGAGETQYFGPGTRLLVL.

V gene TRBV7-9 combines with J gene TRBJ2-2; 11 bases map to TRBD2. This CDR3 is built from 17 residues. J gave up 4 bases and V 5 bases, and 9 bases lay outside the gene matches. Germline V lookup: CDR1 SEHNR, CDR2 FQNEAQ (reference sequence). The CDR3 spells CASSQIAGGPSTGELFF. Here the CDR3 DNA reads TGTGCCAGCAGCCAGATAGCGGGAGGGCCGAGCACCGGGGAGCTGTTTTTT.

This clonotype was detected many times. The chain recombines TRBV7-9 with TRBJ2-7; D may be TRBD2 (5 bases). CDR1 is SEHNR and CDR2 is FQNEAQ in the germline V gene (reference sequence). The CDR3 consists of 13 residues. Trimming removed 6 bases from V and 6 bases from J, with 15 bases in between. The CDR3 coding sequence is TGTGCCAGCAGAGATGCCGTAGAGGGCGAGCAGTACTTC. Translating gives CASRDAVEGEQYF.

In its sample, this clonotype was seen many times. Here the CDR3 reads CSIRTSAGANVLTF. DNA of the CDR3: TGCAGCATTCGTACATCTGCGGGGGCCAACGTCCTGACTTTC. This chain uses TRBV29-1 with TRBJ2-6, with D unclear. Trimming removed 8 bases at V and 4 bases at J, with 15 bases between. The CDR3 is 14 amino acids. Germline CDR1 is SQVTM and CDR2 is ANQGSEA.

The chain has TRBV29-1 and TRBJ2-7; D perhaps matches TRBD1 (6 bases). In germline, CDR1 is SQVTM, CDR2 ANQGSEA. V shed 6 bases and J shed 1 base, with 16 bases lying between them. CDR3 length equals 14 residues. This CDR3 is CSVGVRGPSYEQYF. The CDR3 DNA follows: TGCAGCGTAGGGGTCAGGGGCCCTTCCTACGAGCAGTACTTC.

The chain is built from TRBV6-1 and TRBJ1-5, with a possible D match to TRBD1 (6 bases). The CDR3 is 14 amino acids. The V gene's germline CDR1 is MNHNS and CDR2 SASEGT. V dropped 8 bases and J dropped 2 bases, with 13 bases sitting between them. The CDR3 here is CASQTAGGNQPQHF. In DNA, the CDR3 is TGTGCCAGCCAAACGGCAGGGGGCAATCAGCCCCAGCATTTT.

The genes are TRBV24-1 and TRBJ2-2, with D uncertain. V lost 11 bases and J lost 2, with 17 bases in between. The germline CDR1 and CDR2 sequences are KGHDR and SFDVKD. The CDR3 loop spans 15 amino acids. In nucleotides, the CDR3 is TGTGCCAGCTCACCACCGCTGGGAAACACCGGGGAGCTGTTTTTT. This codes for CASSPPLGNTGELFF.

This clonotype was observed a few times. V usage is TRBV14 and J usage is TRBJ1-1, with D uncertain. Germline V CDR1 and CDR2: SGHDN, FVKESK. The CDR3 contains 16 residues. Trimming shortened V by 0 bases and J by 0 bases, and 11 bases separated the two germline ends. The CDR3 DNA follows: TGTGCCAGCAGCCAAGAAGGTGAGGGCATGAACACTGAAGCTTTCTTT. Its translation is CASSQEGEGMNTEAFF.

The CDR3 protein is CASSLEGYSNEKLFF. The CDR3 DNA is TGCGCCAGCAGCTTGGAAGGGTACTCTAATGAAAAACTGTTTTTT. The chain links TRBV5-1 to TRBJ1-4; no definite D call. Deletions cut 0 bases from V and 3 bases from J, with 9 bases between. Germline V gives CDR1 SGHRS, CDR2 YFSETQ. The CDR3 is 15 residues long.

Remarks on this clonotype: One end of the junction fails to match germline, which may point to a read error. The chain has TRBV6-6 and TRBJ1-1, with unresolved D. The CDR3 is 8 residues long. Germline loops: CDR1 MNHNY, CDR2 SVGAGI (reference sequence). The CDR3 here is CASRVAGF. Written as DNA, the CDR3 is TGTGCCAGCAGGGTGGCAGGCTTT.

The V and J genes are TRBV7-8 and TRBJ1-4, with TRBD1 matching 7 bases. J gave up 8 bases and V 5 bases, and 8 bases lay outside the gene matches. The CDR3 sequence is 14 residues long. The germline CDR1 and CDR2 sequences are SGHVS and FQNEAQ. The CDR3 DNA reads as TGTGCCAGCAGCGGCGAACGACAGGGAGAAAAACTGTTTTTT. Translating it yields CASSGERQGEKLFF.

V is TRBV7-2 and J is TRBJ1-2; the D is unclear. The CDR3 is made up of 12 amino acids. Trimming pared 5 bases from V and 7 bases from J, leaving 11 bases between. The germline V gene encodes CDR1 SGHTA and CDR2 FQGNSA. The DNA of the CDR3 is TGTGCCAGCAGCCTACTAAGTCGTGGCTACACCTTC. Its protein product is CASSLLSRGYTF.

This clonotype was observed a few times. V usage is TRBV10-1 and J usage is TRBJ1-2; no clear D gene. V lost 0 bases, J lost 4 bases, and 6 bases lay in between. The CDR3 has 13 residues. CDR1 and CDR2 (germline): WNHNN, SYGVQD (reference sequence). The CDR3 nucleotides are TGCGCCAGCAGTGAGTCACAGTTCTATGGCTACACCTTC. Protein sequence: CASSESQFYGYTF.

This chain uses TRBV6-1 with TRBJ1-4; 10 bases map to TRBD1. The germline gives CDR1 MNHNS, CDR2 SASEGT. This CDR3 comprises 19 residues. V lost 3 bases, J lost 2 bases, and 12 bases stayed unmatched. CDR3 coding DNA: TGTGCCAGCAGTGACCTTCGGACAGGGGGGTATTTGACTAATGAAAAACTGTTTTTT. This sequence encodes CASSDLRTGGYLTNEKLFF.

This chain links TRBV25-1 with TRBJ1-6, with 7 positions matching TRBD1. Germline loops: CDR1 MGHDK, CDR2 SYGVNS. There are 15 residues in the CDR3. V lost 1 base to trimming and J lost 9 bases; unmatched junction nucleotides: 6. As DNA, the CDR3 is TGTGCCAGCAGTGAATTAACAGGGGCGATTTCACCCCTCCACTTT. Residues: CASSELTGAISPLHF.

The sample holds a few counts of this clonotype. The J gene is TRBJ2-7, the V gene TRBV20-1, with TRBD2 matching 8 bases. The CDR3 has 13 residues. V lost 5 bases to trimming and J lost 4 bases; unmatched junction nucleotides: 7. CDR1 and CDR2 from the germline V gene are DFQATT and SNEGSKA (reference sequence). The CDR3 sequence is CSARLAMGYEQYF. The DNA for the CDR3 is TGCAGTGCTCGACTAGCGATGGGGTACGAGCAGTACTTC.

This clonotype was seen at least ten times. The chain recombines TRBV7-9 with TRBJ1-1; 11 nucleotides match TRBD1. Trimming cost V 5 bases and J 4 bases; bases outside gene matches: 6. The length of the CDR3 is 15 residues. Looked up from germline, CDR1 is SEHNR and CDR2 is FQNEAQ (reference sequence). The CDR3 is CASSPGQGAGTEAFF. The CDR3 DNA reads as TGTGCCAGCAGCCCCGGACAGGGGGCTGGCACTGAAGCTTTCTTT.

V gene TRBV7-2 combines with J gene TRBJ1-6, with D possibly TRBD1 on 6 matching bases. V dropped 11 bases and J dropped 3 bases, with 11 bases sitting between them. The CDR3 length is 13 residues. Germline CDR1 SGHTA, CDR2 FQGNSA. The CDR3 is CAPTGLYNSPLHF. In DNA form, the CDR3 reads TGTGCCCCGACAGGACTCTATAATTCACCCCTCCACTTT.

The chain is built from TRBV20-1 and TRBJ2-7; D possibly matches TRBD1 or TRBD2 (7 bases each). Trimming left V 1 base short and J 7 bases short, with 20 bases between. Germline CDR1 reads DFQATT; CDR2 reads SNEGSKA (reference sequence). The CDR3 has 15 residues. As DNA, the CDR3 is TGCAGTGCTAGAGTGACTTGGGAGGGGGCCGGGGAGCAGTACTTC. This encodes CSARVTWEGAGEQYF.

J is TRBJ1-4 and V is TRBV7-9; D is uncertain. Germline lookup yields CDR1 SEHNR and CDR2 FQNEAQ (reference sequence). V dropped 5 bases and J dropped 11 bases, with 3 bases sitting between them. This CDR3 region has 9 residues. CDR3 DNA sequence: TGTGCCAGCAGCGATAAACTGTTTTTT. It is translated as CASSDKLFF.